The source of this T cell receptor (beta chain) is a study of T cell changes during pregnancy in multiple sclerosis. V lost 7 bases, J lost 1 base, and 5 bases stayed unmatched. The CDR3 covers 14 residues. Germline V gene lookup returns CDR1 SEHNR and CDR2 FQNEAQ (reference sequence). Assay: immunoSEQ multiplex PCR; the TCRdb copy retains only in-frame clones and omits some. The top ten hold approximately 0.99% of the sample, which has approximately 90,000 clones, roughly 90% seen once. The receptor's source is a female donor with multiple sclerosis, enrolled in a pregnancy study. The material sequenced was peripheral blood, taken before pregnancy. This chain uses TRBV7-9 with TRBJ2-3; 7 nucleotides match TRBD2. CDR3 nucleotides: TGTGCCAGCACCACGAGCGGGGGCACAGATACGCAGTATTTT. Translation gives CASTTSGGTDTQYF.